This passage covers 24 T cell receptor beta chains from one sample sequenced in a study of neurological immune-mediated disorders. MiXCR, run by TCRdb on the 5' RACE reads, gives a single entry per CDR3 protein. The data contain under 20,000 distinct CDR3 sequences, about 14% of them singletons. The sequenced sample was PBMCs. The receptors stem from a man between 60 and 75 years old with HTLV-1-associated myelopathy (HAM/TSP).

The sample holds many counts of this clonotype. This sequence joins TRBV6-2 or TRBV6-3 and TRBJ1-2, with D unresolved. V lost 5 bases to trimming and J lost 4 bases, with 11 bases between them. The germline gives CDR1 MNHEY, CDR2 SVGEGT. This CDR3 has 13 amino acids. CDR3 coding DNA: TGTGCCAGCAGTCCTGATCAACTCTATGGCTACACCTTC. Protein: CASSPDQLYGYTF.

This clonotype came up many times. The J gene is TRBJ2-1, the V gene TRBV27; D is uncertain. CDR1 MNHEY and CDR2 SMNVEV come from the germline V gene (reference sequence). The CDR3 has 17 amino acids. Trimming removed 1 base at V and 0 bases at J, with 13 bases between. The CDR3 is CASSLYIRVSSYNEQFF. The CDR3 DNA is TGTGCCAGCAGTTTATATATTCGGGTGAGCTCCTACAATGAGCAGTTCTTC.

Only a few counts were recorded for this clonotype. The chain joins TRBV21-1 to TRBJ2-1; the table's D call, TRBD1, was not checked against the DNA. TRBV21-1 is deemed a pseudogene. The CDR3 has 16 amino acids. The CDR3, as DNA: TGTGCCAGCAGCAGGTCCGGGACAGACGACTACAATGAGCAGTTCTTC. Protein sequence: CASSRSGTDDYNEQFF.

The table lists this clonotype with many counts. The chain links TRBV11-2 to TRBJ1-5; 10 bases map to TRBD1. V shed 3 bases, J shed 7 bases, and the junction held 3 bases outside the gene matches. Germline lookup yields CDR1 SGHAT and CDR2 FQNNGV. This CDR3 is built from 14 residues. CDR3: CASSLTGGAQPQHF. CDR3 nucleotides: TGTGCCAGCAGCTTGACAGGGGGCGCCCAGCCCCAGCATTTT.

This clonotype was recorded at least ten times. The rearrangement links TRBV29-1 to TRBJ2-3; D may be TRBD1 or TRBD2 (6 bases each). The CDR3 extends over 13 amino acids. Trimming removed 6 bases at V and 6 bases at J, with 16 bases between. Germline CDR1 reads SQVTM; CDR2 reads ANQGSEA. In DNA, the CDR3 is TGCAGCGTGGGACACCTGGCGGGGGATACGCAGTATTTT. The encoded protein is CSVGHLAGDTQYF.

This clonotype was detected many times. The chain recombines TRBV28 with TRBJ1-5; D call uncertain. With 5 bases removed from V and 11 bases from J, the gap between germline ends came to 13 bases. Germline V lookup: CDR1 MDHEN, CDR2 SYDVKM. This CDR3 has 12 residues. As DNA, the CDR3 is TGTGCCAGCAGTCCCCTCTGGACGGCCCAGCATTTT. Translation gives CASSPLWTAQHF.

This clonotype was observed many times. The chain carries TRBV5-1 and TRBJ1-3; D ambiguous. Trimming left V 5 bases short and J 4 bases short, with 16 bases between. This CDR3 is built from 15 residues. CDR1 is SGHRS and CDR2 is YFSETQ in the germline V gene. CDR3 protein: CASRPGVASGNTIYF. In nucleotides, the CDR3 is TGCGCCAGCAGGCCCGGGGTGGCGTCAGGAAACACCATATATTTT.

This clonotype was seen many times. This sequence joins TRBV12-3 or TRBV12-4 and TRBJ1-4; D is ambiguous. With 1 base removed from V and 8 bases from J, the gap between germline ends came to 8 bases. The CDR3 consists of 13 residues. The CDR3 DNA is TGTGCCAGCAGTTTAGTTGTCGACGAAAAACTGTTTTTT. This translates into CASSLVVDEKLFF.

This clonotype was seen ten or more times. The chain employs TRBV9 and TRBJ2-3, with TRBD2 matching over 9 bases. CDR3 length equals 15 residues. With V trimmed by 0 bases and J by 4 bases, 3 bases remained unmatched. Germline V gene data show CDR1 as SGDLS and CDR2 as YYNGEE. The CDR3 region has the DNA TGTGCCAGCAGCGTAGTAGCGGGGGCCCCAGATACGCAGTATTTT. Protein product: CASSVVAGAPDTQYF.

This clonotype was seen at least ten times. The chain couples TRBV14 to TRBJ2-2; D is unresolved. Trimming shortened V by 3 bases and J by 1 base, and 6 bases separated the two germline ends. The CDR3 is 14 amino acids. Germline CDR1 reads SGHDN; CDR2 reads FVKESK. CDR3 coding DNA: TGTGCCAGCAGCCACGACAAGAACACCGGGGAGCTGTTTTTT. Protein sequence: CASSHDKNTGELFF. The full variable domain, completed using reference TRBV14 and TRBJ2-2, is EAGVTQFPSHSVIEKGQTVTLRCDPISGHDNLYWYRRVMGKEIKFLLHFVKESKQDESGMPNNRFLAERTGGTYSTLKVQPAELEDSGVYFCASSHDKNTGELFFGEGSRLTVL.

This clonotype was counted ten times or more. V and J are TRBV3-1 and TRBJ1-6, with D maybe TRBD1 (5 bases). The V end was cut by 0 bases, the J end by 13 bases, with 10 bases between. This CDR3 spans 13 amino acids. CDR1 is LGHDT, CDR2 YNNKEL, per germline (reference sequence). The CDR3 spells CASSQEEGRPLHF. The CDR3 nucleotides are TGTGCCAGCAGCCAAGAGGAGGGGCGGCCCCTCCACTTT.

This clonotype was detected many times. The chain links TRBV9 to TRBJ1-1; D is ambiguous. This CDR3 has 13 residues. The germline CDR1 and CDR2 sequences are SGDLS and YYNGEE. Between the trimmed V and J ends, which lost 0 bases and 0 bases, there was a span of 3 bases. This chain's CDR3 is CASSVAVNTEAFF. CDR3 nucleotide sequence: TGTGCCAGCAGCGTAGCAGTGAACACTGAAGCTTTCTTT.

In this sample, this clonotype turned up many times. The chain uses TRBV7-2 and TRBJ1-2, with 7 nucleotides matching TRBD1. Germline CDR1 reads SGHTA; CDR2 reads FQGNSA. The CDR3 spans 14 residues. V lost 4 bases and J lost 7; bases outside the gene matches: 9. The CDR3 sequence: CASSSGQVNPGYTF. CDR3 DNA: TGTGCCAGCAGCTCCGGACAGGTAAACCCTGGCTACACCTTC.

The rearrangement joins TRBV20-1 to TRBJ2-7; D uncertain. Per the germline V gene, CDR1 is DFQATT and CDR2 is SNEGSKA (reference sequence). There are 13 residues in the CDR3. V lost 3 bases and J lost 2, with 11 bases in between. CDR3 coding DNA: TGCAGTGCTAGGGGAATCGTCCCCTACGAGCAGTACTTC. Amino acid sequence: CSARGIVPYEQYF.

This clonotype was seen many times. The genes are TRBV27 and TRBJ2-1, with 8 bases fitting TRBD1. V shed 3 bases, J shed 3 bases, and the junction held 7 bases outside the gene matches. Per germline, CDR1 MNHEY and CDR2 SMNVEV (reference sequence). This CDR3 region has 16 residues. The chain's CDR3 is CASSFADRVGYNEQFF. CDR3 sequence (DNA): TGTGCCAGCAGTTTTGCGGACAGGGTCGGCTACAATGAGCAGTTCTTC.

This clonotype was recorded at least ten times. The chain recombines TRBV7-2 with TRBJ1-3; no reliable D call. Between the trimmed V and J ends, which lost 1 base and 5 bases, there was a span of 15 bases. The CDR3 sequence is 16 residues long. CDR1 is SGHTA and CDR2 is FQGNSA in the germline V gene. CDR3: CASSLEQIRRRNTIYF. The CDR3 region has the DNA TGTGCCAGCAGCTTAGAACAAATAAGACGGAGAAACACCATATATTTT.

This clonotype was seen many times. The CDR3 DNA follows: TGTGCCAGTAGTGCAATTTATTATGGCTACACCTTC. Translation gives CASSAIYYGYTF. V usage is TRBV19 and J usage is TRBJ1-2; D ambiguous. CDR1 and CDR2 (germline): LNHDA, SQIVND (reference sequence). This CDR3 contains 12 residues. The germline V and J ends were trimmed by 5 bases and 5 bases, with 9 bases remaining between them.

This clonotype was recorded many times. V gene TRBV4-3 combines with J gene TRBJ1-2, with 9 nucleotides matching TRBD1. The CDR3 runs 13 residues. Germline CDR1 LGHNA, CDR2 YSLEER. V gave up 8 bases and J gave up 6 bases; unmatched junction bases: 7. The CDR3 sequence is CASSRQGEDGYTF. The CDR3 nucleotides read TGCGCCAGCTCACGACAGGGGGAAGATGGCTACACCTTC.

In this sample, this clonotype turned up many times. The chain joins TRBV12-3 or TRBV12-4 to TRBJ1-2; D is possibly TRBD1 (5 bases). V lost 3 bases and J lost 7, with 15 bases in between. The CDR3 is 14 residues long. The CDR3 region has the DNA TGTGCCAGCAGTTTCGGCAGGGAAGGATTTGGCTACACCTTC. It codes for CASSFGREGFGYTF.

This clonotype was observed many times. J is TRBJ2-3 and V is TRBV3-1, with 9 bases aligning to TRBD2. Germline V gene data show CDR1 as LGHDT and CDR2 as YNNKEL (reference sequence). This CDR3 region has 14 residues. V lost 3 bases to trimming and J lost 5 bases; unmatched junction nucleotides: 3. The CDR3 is CASSQRTSVDTQYF. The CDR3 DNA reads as TGTGCCAGCAGCCAGCGGACTAGCGTAGATACGCAGTATTTT.

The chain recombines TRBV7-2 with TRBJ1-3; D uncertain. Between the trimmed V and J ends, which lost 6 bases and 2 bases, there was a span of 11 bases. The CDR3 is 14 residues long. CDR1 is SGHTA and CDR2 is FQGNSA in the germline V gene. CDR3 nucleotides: TGTGCCAGCAGTCGCGGGGTCCCTGGAAACACCATATATTTT. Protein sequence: CASSRGVPGNTIYF.

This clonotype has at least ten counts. In nucleotides, the CDR3 is TGTGCCAGCAGCCCTCGGCAGCTACCCTACGAGCAGTACTTC. Translating it yields CASSPRQLPYEQYF. The chain employs TRBV9 and TRBJ2-7; no firm D call. CDR1 SGDLS and CDR2 YYNGEE come from the germline V gene. The CDR3 consists of 14 residues. Trimming cost V 4 bases and J 2 bases, with 13 bases left between them.

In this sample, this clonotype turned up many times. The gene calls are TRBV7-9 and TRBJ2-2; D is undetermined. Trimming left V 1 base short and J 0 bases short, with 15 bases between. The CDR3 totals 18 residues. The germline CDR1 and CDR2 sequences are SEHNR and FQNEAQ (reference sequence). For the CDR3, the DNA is TGTGCCAGCAGCTTAGTAGACGGCACCCTCGCGAACACCGGGGAGCTGTTTTTT. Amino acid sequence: CASSLVDGTLANTGELFF.

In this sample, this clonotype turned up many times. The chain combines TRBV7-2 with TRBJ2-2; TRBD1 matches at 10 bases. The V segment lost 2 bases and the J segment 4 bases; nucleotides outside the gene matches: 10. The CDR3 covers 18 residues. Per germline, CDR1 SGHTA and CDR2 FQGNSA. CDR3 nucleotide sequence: TGTGCCAGCAGCTTAAAAGCGACAGGGGGCATGCGCACCGGGGAGCTGTTTTTT. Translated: CASSLKATGGMRTGELFF.